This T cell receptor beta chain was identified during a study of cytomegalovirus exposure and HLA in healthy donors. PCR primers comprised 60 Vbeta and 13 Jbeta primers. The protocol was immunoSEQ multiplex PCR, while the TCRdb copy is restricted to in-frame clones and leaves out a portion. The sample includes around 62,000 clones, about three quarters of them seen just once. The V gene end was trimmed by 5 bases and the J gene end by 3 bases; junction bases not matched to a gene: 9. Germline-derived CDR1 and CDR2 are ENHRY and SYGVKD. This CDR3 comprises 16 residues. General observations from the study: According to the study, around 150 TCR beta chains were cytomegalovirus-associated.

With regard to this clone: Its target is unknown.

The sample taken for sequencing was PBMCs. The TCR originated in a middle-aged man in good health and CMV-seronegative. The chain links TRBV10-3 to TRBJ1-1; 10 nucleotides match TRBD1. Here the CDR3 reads CAISLLGTGVDTEAFF. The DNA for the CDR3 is TGTGCCATCAGTCTGCTCGGGACAGGGGTTGACACTGAAGCTTTCTTT.